This TCR beta chain appears in the sequencing data of a study of memory CD8 T cells in hepatitis C reinfection. For the study at large: After reinfection, a couple of primary-infection resolvers became chronically infected.

The time point: pre-reinfection, 55 to 20 weeks before reinfection detection. Sorted cells were sequenced directly ex vivo without any in vitro expansion. Control naive CD8 T cells came from a couple of donors at all three reinfection time points. Profiled with immunoSEQ multiplex PCR; TCRdb holds only in-frame clones, not every one. The table shows over 5,500 clones, with 75% to 90% occurring only once. The sequence was obtained from a man aged 50-60 years with hepatitis C virus infection. The material sequenced was naive CD8+ T cells sorted from blood.

The CDR3 coding sequence is TGTGCCAGTAGTATCCTAGCGGGAGGCCTAAGGAGCGGGGAGCTGTTTTTT. Translating it yields CASSILAGGLRSGELFF. The V and J genes are TRBV19 and TRBJ2-2; 11 positions match TRBD2. CDR1 is LNHDA and CDR2 is SQIVND in the germline V gene (reference sequence). The J segment lost 7 bases and the V segment lost 3 bases, leaving 10 bases of the junction unmatched. The CDR3 runs to 17 residues.